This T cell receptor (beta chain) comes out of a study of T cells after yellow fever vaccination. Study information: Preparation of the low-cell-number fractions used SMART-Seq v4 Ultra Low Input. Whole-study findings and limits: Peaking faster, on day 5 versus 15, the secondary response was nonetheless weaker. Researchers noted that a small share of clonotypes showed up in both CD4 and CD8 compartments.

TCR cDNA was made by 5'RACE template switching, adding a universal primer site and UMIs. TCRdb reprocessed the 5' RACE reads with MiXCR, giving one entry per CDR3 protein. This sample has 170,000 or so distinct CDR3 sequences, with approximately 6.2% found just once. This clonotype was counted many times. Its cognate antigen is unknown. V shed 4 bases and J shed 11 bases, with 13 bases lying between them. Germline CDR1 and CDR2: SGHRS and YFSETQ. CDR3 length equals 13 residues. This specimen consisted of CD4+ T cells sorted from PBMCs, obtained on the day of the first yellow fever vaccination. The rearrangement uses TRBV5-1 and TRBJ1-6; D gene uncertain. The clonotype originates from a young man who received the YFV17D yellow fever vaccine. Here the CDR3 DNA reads TGCGCCAGCAGCATCGGACGGGAAACACCCCTCCACTTT. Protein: CASSIGRETPLHF.